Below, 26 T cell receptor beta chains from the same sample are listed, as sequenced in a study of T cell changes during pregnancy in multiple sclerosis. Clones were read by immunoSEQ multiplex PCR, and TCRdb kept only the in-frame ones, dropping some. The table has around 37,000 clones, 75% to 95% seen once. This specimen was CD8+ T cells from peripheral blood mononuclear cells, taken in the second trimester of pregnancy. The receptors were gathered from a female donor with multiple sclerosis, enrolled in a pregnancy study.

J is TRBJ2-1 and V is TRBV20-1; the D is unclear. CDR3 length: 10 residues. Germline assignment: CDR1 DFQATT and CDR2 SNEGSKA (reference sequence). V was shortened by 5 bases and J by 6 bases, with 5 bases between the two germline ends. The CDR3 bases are TGCAGTGCTGTCGGCAATGAGCAGTTCTTC. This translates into CSAVGNEQFF.

The chain's CDR3 is CASSLEGQFTDTQYF. In nucleotides, the CDR3 is TGCGCCAGCAGCTTGGAGGGGCAGTTCACAGATACGCAGTATTTT. The chain employs TRBV5-1 and TRBJ2-3; possibly TRBD1 for D (5 bases). The CDR3 covers 15 residues. The V gene lost 0 bases and the J gene lost 2 bases, with 10 bases spanning the gap. Germline loops: CDR1 SGHRS, CDR2 YFSETQ.

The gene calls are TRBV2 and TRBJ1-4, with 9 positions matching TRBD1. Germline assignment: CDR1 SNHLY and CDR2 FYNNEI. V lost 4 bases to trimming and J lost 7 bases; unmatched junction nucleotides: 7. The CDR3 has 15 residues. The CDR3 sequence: CASSGRDRETEKLFF. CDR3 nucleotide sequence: TGTGCCAGCAGTGGAAGGGACAGGGAAACTGAAAAACTGTTTTTT.

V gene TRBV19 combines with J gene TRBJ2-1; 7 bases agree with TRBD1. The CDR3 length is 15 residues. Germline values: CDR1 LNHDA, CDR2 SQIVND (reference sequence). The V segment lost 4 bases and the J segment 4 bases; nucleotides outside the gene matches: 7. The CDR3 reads CASSTTDRTYNEQFF. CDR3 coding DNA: TGTGCCAGTAGTACCACGGACAGGACATACAATGAGCAGTTCTTC.

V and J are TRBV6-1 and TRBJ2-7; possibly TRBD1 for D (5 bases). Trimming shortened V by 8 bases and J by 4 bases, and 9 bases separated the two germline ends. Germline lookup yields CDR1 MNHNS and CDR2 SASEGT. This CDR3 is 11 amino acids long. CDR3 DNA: TGTGCCAGCGTTAGACAGTACGAGCAGTACTTC. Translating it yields CASVRQYEQYF.

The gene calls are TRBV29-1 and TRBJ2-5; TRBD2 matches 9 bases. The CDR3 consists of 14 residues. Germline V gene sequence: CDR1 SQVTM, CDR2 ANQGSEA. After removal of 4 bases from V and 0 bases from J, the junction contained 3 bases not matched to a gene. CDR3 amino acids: CSVGLAGNQETQYF. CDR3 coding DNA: TGCAGCGTTGGTCTAGCGGGAAACCAAGAGACCCAGTACTTC.

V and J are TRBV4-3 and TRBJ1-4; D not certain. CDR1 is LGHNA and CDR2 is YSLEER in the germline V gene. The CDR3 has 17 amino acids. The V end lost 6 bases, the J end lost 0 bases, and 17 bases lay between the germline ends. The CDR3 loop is CASSGGAPDATNEKLFF. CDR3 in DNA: TGCGCCAGCAGTGGAGGAGCCCCAGATGCAACTAATGAAAAACTGTTTTTT.

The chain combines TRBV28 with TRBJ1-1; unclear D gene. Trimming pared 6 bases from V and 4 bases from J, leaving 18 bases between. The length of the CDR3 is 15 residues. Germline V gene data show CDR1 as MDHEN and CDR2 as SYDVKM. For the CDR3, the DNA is TGTGCCAGCAGCCGCCCCGCCGAGGGTCGCACTGAAGCTTTCTTT. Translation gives CASSRPAEGRTEAFF.

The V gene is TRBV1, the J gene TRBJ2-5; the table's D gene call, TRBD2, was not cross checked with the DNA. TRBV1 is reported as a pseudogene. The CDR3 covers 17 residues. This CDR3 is CTSSQGPPLAAQETQYF. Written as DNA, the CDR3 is TGCACCAGCAGCCAAGGCCCCCCACTAGCGGCTCAAGAGACCCAGTACTTC.

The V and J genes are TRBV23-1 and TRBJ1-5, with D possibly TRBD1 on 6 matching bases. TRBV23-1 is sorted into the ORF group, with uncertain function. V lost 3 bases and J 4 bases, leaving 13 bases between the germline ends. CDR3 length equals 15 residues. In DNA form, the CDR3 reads TGCGCCAGCAGTCACGGACAGTCAGGGAATCAGCCCCAGCATTTT. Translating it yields CASSHGQSGNQPQHF.

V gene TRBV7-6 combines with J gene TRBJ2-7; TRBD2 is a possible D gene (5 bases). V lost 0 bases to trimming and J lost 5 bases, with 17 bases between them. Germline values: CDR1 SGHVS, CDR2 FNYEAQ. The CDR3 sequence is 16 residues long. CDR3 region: CASSLALDGLPHEQYF. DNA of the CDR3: TGTGCCAGCAGCTTAGCGCTTGATGGACTCCCCCACGAGCAGTACTTC. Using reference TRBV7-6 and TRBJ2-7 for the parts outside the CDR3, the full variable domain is GAGVSQSPRYKVTKRGQDVALRCDPISGHVSLYWYRQALGQGPEFLTYFNYEAQQDKSGLPNDRFSAERPEGSISTLTIQRTEQRDSAMYRCASSLALDGLPHEQYFGPGTRLTVT.

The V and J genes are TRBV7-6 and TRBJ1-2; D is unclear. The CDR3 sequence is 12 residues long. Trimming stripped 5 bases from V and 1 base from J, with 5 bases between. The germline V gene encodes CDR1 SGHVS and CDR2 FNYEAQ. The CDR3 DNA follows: TGTGCCAGCAGCCCAGATAACTATGGCTACACCTTC. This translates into CASSPDNYGYTF.

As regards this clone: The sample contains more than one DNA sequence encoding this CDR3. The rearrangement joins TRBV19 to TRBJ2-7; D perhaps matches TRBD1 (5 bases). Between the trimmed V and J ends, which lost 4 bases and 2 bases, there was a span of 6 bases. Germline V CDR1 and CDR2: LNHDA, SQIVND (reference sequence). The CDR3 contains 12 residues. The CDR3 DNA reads TGTGCCAGTAGTACAGGGCCCTACGAGCAGTACTTC. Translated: CASSTGPYEQYF.

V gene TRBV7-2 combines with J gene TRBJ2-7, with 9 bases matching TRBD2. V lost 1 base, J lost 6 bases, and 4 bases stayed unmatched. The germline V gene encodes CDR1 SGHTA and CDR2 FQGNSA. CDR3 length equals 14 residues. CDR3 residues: CASSLVAGASEQYF. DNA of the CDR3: TGTGCCAGCAGCTTAGTAGCGGGAGCGTCCGAGCAGTACTTC.

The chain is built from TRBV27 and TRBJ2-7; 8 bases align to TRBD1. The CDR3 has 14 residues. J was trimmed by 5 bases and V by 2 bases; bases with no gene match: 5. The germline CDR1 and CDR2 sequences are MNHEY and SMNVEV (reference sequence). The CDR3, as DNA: TGTGCCAGCAGTTTACCAGGGGGCAGGAACGAGCAGTACTTC. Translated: CASSLPGGRNEQYF.

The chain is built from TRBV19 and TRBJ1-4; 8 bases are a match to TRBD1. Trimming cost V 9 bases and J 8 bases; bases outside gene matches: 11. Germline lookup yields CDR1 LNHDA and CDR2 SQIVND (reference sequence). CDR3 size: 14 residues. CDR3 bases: TGTGCCAGCACCTCCAGACAGGGGCGGGAAAAACTGTTTTTT. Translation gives CASTSRQGREKLFF. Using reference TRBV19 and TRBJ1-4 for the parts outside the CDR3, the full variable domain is DGGITQSPKYLFRKEGQNVTLSCEQNLNHDAMYWYRQDPGQGLRLIYYSQIVNDFQKGDIAEGYSVSREKKESFPLTVTSAQKNPTAFYLCASTSRQGREKLFFGSGTQLSVL.

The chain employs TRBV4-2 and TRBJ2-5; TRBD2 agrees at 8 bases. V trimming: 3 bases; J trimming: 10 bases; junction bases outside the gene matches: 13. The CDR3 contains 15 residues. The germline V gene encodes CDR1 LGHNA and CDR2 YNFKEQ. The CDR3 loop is CASSQGLGGGWDQYF. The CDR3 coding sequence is TGTGCCAGCAGCCAGGGACTAGGGGGGGGTTGGGACCAGTACTTC.

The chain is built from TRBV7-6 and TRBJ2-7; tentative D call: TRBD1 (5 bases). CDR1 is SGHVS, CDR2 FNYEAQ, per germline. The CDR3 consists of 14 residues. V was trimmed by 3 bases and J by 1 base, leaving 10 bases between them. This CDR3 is CASSLETESYEQYF. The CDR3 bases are TGTGCCAGCAGCTTGGAGACAGAATCCTACGAGCAGTACTTC.

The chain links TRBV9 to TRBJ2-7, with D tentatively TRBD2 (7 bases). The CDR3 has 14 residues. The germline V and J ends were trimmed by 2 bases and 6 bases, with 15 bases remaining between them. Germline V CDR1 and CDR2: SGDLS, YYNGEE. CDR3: CASSVGGGLPEQYF. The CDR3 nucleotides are TGTGCCAGCAGCGTCGGCGGGGGCCTCCCCGAGCAGTACTTC. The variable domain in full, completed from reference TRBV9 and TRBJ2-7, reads DSGVTQTPKHLITATGQRVTLRCSPRSGDLSVYWYQQSLDQGLQFLIQYYNGEERAKGNILERFSAQQFPDLHSELNLSSLELGDSALYFCASSVGGGLPEQYFGPGTRLTVT.

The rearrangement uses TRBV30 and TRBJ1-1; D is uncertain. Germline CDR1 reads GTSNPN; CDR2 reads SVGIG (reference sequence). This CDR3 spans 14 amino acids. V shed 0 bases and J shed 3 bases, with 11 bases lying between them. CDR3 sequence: CAWSVSRSDTEAFF. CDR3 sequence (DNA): TGTGCCTGGAGTGTGAGCAGGTCGGACACTGAAGCTTTCTTT.

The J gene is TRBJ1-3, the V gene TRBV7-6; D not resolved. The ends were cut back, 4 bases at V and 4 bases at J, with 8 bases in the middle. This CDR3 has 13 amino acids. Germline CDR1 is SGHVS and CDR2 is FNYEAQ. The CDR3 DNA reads TGTGCCAGCAGCTCAGGTTCCGGAAACACCATATATTTT. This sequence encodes CASSSGSGNTIYF.

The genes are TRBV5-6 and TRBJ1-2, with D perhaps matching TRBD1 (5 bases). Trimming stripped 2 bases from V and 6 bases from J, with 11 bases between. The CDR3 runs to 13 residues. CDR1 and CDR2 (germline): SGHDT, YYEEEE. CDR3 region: CASSFGGQNGYTF. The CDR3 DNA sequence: TGTGCCAGCAGCTTCGGGGGTCAGAATGGCTACACCTTC.

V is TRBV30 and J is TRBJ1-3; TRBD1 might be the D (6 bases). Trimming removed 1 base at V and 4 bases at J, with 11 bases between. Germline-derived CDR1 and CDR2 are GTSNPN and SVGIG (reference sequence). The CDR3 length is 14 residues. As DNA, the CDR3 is TGTGCCTGGAGTGAAGGGGGATTCGGAAACACCATATATTTT. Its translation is CAWSEGGFGNTIYF.

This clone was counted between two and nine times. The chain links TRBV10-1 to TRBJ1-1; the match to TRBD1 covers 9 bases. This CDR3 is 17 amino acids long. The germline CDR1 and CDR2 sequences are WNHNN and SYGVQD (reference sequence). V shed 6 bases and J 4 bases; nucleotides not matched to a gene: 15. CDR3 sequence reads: CASRPSPGQGSGTEAFF. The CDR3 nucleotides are TGCGCCAGCAGACCCAGCCCGGGACAGGGTAGCGGCACTGAAGCTTTCTTT.

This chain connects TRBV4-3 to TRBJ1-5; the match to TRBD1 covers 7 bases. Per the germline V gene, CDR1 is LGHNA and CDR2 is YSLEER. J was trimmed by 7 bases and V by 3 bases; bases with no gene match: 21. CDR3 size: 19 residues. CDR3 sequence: CASSHYIIDPTGMGQPQHF. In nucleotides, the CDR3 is TGCGCCAGCAGCCACTACATTATTGACCCGACAGGGATGGGGCAGCCCCAGCATTTT.

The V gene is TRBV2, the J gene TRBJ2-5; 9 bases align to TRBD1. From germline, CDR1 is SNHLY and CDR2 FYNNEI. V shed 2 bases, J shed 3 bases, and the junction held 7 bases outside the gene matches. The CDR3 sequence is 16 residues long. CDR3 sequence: CASSERMDRGKETQYF. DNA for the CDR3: TGTGCCAGCAGTGAAAGAATGGACAGGGGAAAAGAGACCCAGTACTTC.